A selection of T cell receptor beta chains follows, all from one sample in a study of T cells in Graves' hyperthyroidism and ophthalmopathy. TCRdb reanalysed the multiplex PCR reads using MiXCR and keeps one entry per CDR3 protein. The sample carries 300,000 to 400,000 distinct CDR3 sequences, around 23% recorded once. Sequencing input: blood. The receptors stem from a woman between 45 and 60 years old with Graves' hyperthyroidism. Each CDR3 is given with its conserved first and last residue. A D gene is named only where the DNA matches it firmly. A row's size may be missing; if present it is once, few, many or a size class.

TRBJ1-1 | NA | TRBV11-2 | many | TGTGCCAGCAGCTTGGATCCTTGGGAAGCTTTCTTT | CASSLDPWEAFF
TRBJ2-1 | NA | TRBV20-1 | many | TGCAGTGCCCCCTGGGGTGAGCAGTTCTTC | CSAPWGEQFF
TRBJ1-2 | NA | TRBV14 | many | TGTGCCAGCAGCCAAGGTTTGAGAGGGTCAAACGGCTACACCTTC | CASSQGLRGSNGYTF
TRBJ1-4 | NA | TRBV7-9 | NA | TGTGCCAGCAGCTACGGGGGGGAAAAACTGTTTTTT | CASSYGGEKLFF
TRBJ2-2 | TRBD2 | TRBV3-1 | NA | TGTGCCAGCAGCCAAGGACTGAGACGGACTAGCGGGATTAACACCGGGGAGCTGTTTTTT | CASSQGLRRTSGINTGELFF
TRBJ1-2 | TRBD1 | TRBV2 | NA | TGTGCCAGCAGCCCCGGGGGCAGGGGGCACGGCTACACCTTC | CASSPGGRGHGYTF
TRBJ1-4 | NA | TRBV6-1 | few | TGTGCCAGCAGTCCAACGTTGACTAATGAAAAACTGTTTTTT | CASSPTLTNEKLFF
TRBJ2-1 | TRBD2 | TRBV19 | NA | TGTGCCAGTAGTTTACCTGGGACTAGCGGGAGGTACAATGAGCAGTTCTTC | CASSLPGTSGRYNEQFF
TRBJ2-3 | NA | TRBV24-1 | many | TGTGCCACCAGGCCAGGGGAAAGGAGCACAGATACGCAGTATTTT | CATRPGERSTDTQYF
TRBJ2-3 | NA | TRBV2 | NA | TGTGCCAGCAGTTACGCCTCGGGGCCCGCAGATACGCAGTATTTT | CASSYASGPADTQYF
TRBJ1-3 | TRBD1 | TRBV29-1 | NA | TGCAGCGCGGGGACAGGGGCTGCTGGCACCATATATTTT | CSAGTGAAGTIYF
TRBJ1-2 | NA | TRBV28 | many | TGTGCCAGCAGCCCCTTTCTTGGCTACACCTTC | CASSPFLGYTF
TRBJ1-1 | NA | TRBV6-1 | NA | TGTGCCAGCAGTGCCGAGTATTACACTGAAGCTTTCTTT | CASSAEYYTEAFF
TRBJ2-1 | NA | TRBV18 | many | TGTGCCAGCTCCCTCGACATTCTGGGGGCCAATGAGCAGTTCTTC | CASSLDILGANEQFF
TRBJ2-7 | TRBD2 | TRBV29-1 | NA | TGCAGCGTTACTGGGACTAGCGGCTTCGAGCAGTACTTC | CSVTGTSGFEQYF
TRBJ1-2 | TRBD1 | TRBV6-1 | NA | TGTGCCCAGAGTATCGGGACAGGGGGCGCGGATGGCTACACCTTC | CAQSIGTGGADGYTF
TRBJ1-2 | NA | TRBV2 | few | TGTGCCAGCAGTGTATTAACAGCCCTACAAGTTGGCTACACCTTC | CASSVLTALQVGYTF
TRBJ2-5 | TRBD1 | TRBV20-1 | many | TGCAGTGCTCCGGGGGGTGGGACAGGGGTTATGGGCCAAGAGACCCAGTACTTC | CSAPGGGTGVMGQETQYF
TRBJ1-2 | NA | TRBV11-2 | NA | TGTGCCAGCAGCTTGAGTTCCCAGGGCGGCTACACCTTC | CASSLSSQGGYTF
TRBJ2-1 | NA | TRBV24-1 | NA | TGTGCCACCAGTGATACTAGGGCCGGCTCCTACAATGAGCAGTTCTTC | CATSDTRAGSYNEQFF
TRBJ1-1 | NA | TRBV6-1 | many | TGTGCCAGCAGTGAAGCTCGGAGCACTGAAGCTTTCTTT | CASSEARSTEAFF
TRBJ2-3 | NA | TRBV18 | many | TGTGCCAGCTCACCGGTTCAGACGGGTGGATCTACGCAGTATTTT | CASSPVQTGGSTQYF
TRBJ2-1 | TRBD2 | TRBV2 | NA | TGTGCCAGCAGTTACCGGGGACTAGCGGAGGACAATGAGCAGTTCTTC | CASSYRGLAEDNEQFF
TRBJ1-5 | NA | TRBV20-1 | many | TGCAGTGCTAGGGGTCCGGGCGGGCGCAATCAGCCCCAGCATTTT | CSARGPGGRNQPQHF
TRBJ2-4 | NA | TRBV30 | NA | TGTGCCTGGAGCGGATCCTACCTAGGCGGGGACATTCAGTACTTC | CAWSGSYLGGDIQYF
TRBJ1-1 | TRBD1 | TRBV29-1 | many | TGCAGCGTACCCGGGACAGGGGTCACTGAAGCTTTCTTT | CSVPGTGVTEAFF
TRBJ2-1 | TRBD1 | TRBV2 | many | TGTGCCAGCAAGGAAGGGACAGGGGGCCTCAATGAGCAGTTCTTC | CASKEGTGGLNEQFF
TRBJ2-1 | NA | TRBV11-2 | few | TGTGCCAGCAGCCCGTTTACGGGAGCCTCCTACAATGAGCAGTTCTTC | CASSPFTGASYNEQFF
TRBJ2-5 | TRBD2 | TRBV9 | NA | TGTGCCAGCCAGCGGGGGGGCCAAGAGACCCAGTACTTC | CASQRGGQETQYF
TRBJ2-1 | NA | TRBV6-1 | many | TGTGCCAGCAGGCTAATAGCTGGCTACAATGAGCAGTTCTTC | CASRLIAGYNEQFF
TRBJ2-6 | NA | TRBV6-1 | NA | TGTGCCAGCAGTTTATCAGGGAGCTGGGCCAACGTCCTGACTTTC | CASSLSGSWANVLTF
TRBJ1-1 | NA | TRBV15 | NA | TGTGCCACCAGCAGAGTTGGACGTACTCCTGAAGCTTTCTTT | CATSRVGRTPEAFF
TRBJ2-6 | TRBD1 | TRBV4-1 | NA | TGCGCCAGCAGCCAAGTTCCCGGGACAGGGTTGTCTGGGGCCAACGTCCTGACTTTC | CASSQVPGTGLSGANVLTF
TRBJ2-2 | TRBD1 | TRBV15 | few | TGTGCCACCAGCAGACCAGGACAGGGAGGAGGCGGGGAGCTGTTTTTT | CATSRPGQGGGGELFF
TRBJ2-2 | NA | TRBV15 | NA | TGTGCCACCAGCAGAGATCAGCCAGGGCGGACCGGGGAGCTGTTTTTT | CATSRDQPGRTGELFF
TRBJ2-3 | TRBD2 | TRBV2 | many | TGTGCCAGCAGTGAAGTCTCTAGCGGAGGCCGGGATACGCAGTATTTT | CASSEVSSGGRDTQYF
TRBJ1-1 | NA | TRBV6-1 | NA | TGTGCCAGCAGACAGCAAAGGAACACTGAAGCTTTCTTT | CASRQQRNTEAFF
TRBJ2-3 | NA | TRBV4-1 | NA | TGCGCCAGCAGCCCTCTAAGCGTCCAGCGCACAGATACGCAGTATTTT | CASSPLSVQRTDTQYF
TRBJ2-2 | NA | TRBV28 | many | TGTGCCAGCAGTTTACAGACCGGGGAGCTGTTTTTT | CASSLQTGELFF
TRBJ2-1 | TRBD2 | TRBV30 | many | TGTGCCTGGAGAAAGCGGGGGGGCTACAATGAGCAGTTCTTC | CAWRKRGGYNEQFF
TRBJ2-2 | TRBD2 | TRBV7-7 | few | TGTGCTAGCAGCTTAATGAGCGGGAGCTTAGCCGGGGAGCTGTTTTTT | CASSLMSGSLAGELFF
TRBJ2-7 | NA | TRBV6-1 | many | TGTGCCAGCAGCCGCATCCCAAACGCACCTGCCGAGCAGTACTTC | CASSRIPNAPAEQYF
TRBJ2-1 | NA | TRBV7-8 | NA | TGTGCCAGCAGCTCCCCCGGGTCCCACAATGAGCAGTTCTTC | CASSSPGSHNEQFF
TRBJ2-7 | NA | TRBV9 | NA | TGTGCCAGCAGCGTAGCTACCGGGACTGCAACCTACGAGCAGTACTTC | CASSVATGTATYEQYF
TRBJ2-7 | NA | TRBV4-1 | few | TGCGCCAGCAGCCAACTACGACAGACTCCGTCCTACGAGCAGTACTTC | CASSQLRQTPSYEQYF
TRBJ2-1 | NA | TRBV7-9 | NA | TGTGCCAGCAGCTTATTATCTGGGGGGATCTACAATGAGCAGTTCTTC | CASSLLSGGIYNEQFF
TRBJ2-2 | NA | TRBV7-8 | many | TGTGCCAGCAGCTCCGAGCGGATTCAGGGGGAGCTGTTTTTT | CASSSERIQGELFF
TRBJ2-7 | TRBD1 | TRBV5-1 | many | TGCGCCAGCACCTTGGGACAGGGGGCCTACGAGCAGTACTTC | CASTLGQGAYEQYF
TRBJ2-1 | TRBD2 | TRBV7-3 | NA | TGTGCCAGCAGGTCTAGCGGGCAGGCCTACAATGAGCAGTTCTTC | CASRSSGQAYNEQFF
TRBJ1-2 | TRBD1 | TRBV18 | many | TGTGCCAGCTCACTATCCGGGACAGCCTATGGCTACACCTTC | CASSLSGTAYGYTF
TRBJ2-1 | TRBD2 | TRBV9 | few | TGTGCCAGCAGCGTAGGGCTAGCGGGAGATCGGATGGACAATGAGCAGTTCTTC | CASSVGLAGDRMDNEQFF
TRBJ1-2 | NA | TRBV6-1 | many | TGTGCCAGCAGAGAGATATCTATTGACAGTGGCTACACCTTC | CASREISIDSGYTF
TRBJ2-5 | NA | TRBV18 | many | TGTGCCAGCTCACCGTCAGTCCAAGAGACCCAGTACTTC | CASSPSVQETQYF
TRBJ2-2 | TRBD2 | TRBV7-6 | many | TGTGCCAGCAGCGCACTACTAGCGGGAGCCGACACCGGGGAGCTGTTTTTT | CASSALLAGADTGELFF
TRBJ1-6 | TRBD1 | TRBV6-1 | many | TGTGCCAGCAGTCCTCGGGACAGGGGATCCTATAATTCACCCCTCCACTTT | CASSPRDRGSYNSPLHF